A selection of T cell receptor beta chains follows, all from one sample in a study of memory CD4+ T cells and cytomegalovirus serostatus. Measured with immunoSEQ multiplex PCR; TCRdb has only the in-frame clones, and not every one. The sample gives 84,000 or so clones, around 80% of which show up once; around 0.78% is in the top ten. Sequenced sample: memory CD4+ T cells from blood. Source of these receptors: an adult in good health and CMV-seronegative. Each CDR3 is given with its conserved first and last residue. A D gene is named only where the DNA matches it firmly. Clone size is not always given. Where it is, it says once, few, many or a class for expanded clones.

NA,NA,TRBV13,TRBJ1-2,CASSLRQRANYGYTF,TGTGCCAGCAGCTTAAGGCAGCGAGCTAACTATGGCTACACCTTC
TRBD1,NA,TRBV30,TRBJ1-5,CAWDRGSNQPQHF,TGTGCCTGGGACAGGGGTAGCAATCAGCCCCAGCATTTT
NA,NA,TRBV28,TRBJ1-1,CASSFSGNTEAFF,TGTGCCAGCAGTTTCTCCGGGAACACTGAAGCTTTCTTT
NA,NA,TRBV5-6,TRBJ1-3,CASSFMRRGTGISGNTIYF,TGTGCCAGCAGCTTCATGAGGAGAGGTACAGGGATCTCTGGAAACACCATATATTTT
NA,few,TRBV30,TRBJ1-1,CAWERGMNTEAFF,TGTGCCTGGGAAAGGGGAATGAACACTGAAGCTTTCTTT
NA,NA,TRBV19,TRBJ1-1,CASSITVGRIAEAFF,TGTGCCAGTAGTATCACCGTAGGGAGGATAGCTGAAGCTTTCTTT
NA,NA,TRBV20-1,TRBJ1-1,CSAGNTEAFF,TGCAGTGCGGGAAACACTGAAGCTTTCTTT
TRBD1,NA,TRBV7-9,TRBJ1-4,CASSWEGTGNVEKLFF,TGTGCCAGCAGCTGGGAAGGGACAGGGAACGTTGAAAAACTGTTTTTT
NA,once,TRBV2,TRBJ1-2,CASSVEGLSNYGYTF,TGTGCCAGCAGTGTGGAGGGGCTCTCTAACTATGGCTACACCTTC
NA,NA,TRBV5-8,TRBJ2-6,CASSFLVSGANVLTF,TGTGCCAGCAGCTTTTTGGTTTCTGGGGCCAACGTCCTGACTTTC
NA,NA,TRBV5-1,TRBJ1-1,CASSFVGEDTEAFF,TGCGCCAGCAGCTTCGTTGGTGAAGACACTGAAGCTTTCTTT
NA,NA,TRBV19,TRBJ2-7,CASRSGGEQYF,TGTGCCAGTAGATCCGGGGGAGAGCAGTACTTC
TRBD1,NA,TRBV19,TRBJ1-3,CASSKTGIKNTIYF,TGTGCCAGTAGTAAGACAGGGATAAAGAACACCATATATTTT
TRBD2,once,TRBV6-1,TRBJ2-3,CASSALTSGYTDTQYF,TGTGCCAGCAGTGCCCTGACTAGCGGCTACACAGATACGCAGTATTTT
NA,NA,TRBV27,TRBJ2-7,CASSFGVYSGEQYF,TGTGCCAGCAGTTTTGGGGTTTACAGCGGCGAGCAGTACTTC
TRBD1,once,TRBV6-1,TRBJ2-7,CASSVGTVYEQYF,TGTGCCAGCAGTGTAGGGACAGTCTACGAGCAGTACTTC
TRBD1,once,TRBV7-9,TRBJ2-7,CASSPRTGRRQYF,TGTGCCAGCAGCCCGCGGACAGGGAGGCGGCAGTACTTC
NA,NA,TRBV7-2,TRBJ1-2,CASSLGPGANYGYTF,TGTGCCAGCAGCTTAGGCCCAGGGGCTAACTATGGCTACACCTTC
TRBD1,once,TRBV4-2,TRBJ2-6,CASSRKGTASSGANVLTF,TGTGCCAGCAGCCGAAAGGGGACAGCGAGCTCTGGGGCCAACGTCCTGACTTTC
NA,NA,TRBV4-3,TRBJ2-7,CASSPQTRDYEQYF,TGCGCCAGCAGCCCCCAAACCCGCGACTACGAGCAGTACTTC
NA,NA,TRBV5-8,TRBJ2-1,CASSPYGAGKGEQFF,TGTGCCAGCAGCCCATACGGGGCCGGGAAGGGTGAGCAGTTCTTC
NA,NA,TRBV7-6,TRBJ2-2,CASIGGLGAGELFF,TGTGCCAGCATAGGGGGATTGGGGGCCGGGGAGCTGTTTTTT
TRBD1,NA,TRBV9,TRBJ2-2,CASSVGTGVQTGELFF,TGTGCCAGCAGCGTAGGAACAGGGGTTCAAACCGGGGAGCTGTTTTTT
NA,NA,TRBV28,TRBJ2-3,CASSLWNSETDTQYF,TGTGCCAGCAGTTTATGGAATAGCGAGACAGATACGCAGTATTTT
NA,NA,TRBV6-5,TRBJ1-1,CASSYEGGHTEAFF,TGTGCCAGCAGTTACGAGGGGGGCCACACTGAAGCTTTCTTT
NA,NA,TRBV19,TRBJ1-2,CASSIDRLNYGYTF,TGTGCCAGTAGCATTGATAGGTTGAACTATGGCTACACCTTC
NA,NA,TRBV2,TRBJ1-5,CASSLDMSQNDSNQPQHF,TGTGCCAGCAGCCTCGACATGTCCCAGAATGATAGCAATCAGCCCCAGCATTTT
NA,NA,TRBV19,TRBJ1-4,CASSGRGGYEEKLFF,TGTGCCAGTAGTGGGCGAGGGGGTTACGAGGAAAAACTGTTTTTT
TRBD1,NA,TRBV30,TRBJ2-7,CAWSSGTGLYEQYF,TGTGCCTGGAGCTCCGGGACAGGGTTATACGAGCAGTACTTC
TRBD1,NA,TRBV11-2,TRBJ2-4,CASSPRDSPWDIQYF,TGTGCCAGCAGCCCCCGGGACAGCCCTTGGGACATTCAGTACTTC
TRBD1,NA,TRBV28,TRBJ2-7,CATKTGGAYYEQYF,TGTGCCACTAAAACAGGGGGCGCATACTACGAGCAGTACTTC